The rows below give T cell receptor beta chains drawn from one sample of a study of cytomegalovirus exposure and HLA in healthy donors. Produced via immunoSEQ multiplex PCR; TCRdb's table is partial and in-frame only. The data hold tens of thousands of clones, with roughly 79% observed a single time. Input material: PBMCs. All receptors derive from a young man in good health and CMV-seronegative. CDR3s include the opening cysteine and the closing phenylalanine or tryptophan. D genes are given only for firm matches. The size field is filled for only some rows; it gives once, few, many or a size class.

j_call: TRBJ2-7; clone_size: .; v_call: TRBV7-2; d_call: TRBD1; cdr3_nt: TGTGCCAGCAGCTTAGTAGGGACAGGGGCCAGCTCCTACGAGCAGTACTTC; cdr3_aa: CASSLVGTGASSYEQYF
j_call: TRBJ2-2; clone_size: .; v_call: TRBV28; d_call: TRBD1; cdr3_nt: TGTGCCAGCAGTTATACAGGGGGTGGTACCAGGGAGCTGTTTTTT; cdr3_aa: CASSYTGGGTRELFF
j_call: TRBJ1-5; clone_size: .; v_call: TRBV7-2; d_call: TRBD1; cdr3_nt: TGTGCCAGCAGCTTAGGAGGGGGCGTGGGTCAGCCCCAGCATTTT; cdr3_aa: CASSLGGGVGQPQHF
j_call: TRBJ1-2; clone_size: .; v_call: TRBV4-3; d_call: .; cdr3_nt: TGCGCCAGCAGCCCGTCCAGGGACTATGGCTGCACCTTC; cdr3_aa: CASSPSRDYGCTF
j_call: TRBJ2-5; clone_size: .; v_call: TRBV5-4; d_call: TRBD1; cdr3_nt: TGTGCCAGCAGCTCCAGAGACAGGGGGAAAGAGACCCAGTACTTC; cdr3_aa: CASSSRDRGKETQYF
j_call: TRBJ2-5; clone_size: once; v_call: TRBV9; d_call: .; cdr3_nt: TGTGCCAGCAGCGTAACCAGCCCGGGGAGGGGGGCCGGGGAGACCCAGTACTTC; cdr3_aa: CASSVTSPGRGAGETQYF
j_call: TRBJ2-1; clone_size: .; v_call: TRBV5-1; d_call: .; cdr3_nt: TGCGCCAGCAGCTTGGTGTTGGGGGCTAACTACAATGAGCAGTTCTTC; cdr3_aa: CASSLVLGANYNEQFF
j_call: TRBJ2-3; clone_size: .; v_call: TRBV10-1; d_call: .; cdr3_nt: TGCGCCAGCAGTGACTATGATACGCAGTATTTT; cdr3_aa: CASSDYDTQYF
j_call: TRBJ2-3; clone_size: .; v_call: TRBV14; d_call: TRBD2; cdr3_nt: TGTGCCAGCAGCCAACGTACCGGGACTAGCGGGGTAGGAACAGATACGCAGTATTTT; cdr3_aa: CASSQRTGTSGVGTDTQYF
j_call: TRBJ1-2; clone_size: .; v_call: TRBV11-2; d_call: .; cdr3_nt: TGTGCCAGCAGCTTAGAACGGTCGGATGGCTACACCTTC; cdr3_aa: CASSLERSDGYTF
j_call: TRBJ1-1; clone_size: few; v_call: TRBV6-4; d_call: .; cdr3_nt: TGTGCCAGCCGGGCCCGGGGGGGCGCGGTAAGGTTGGACACTGAAGCTTTCTTT; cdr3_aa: CASRARGGAVRLDTEAFF
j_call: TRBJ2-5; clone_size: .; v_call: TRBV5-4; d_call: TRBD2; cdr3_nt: TGTGCCAGCAGCTGGGGTACTAGCGGGGCGGGTGAGACCCAGTACTTC; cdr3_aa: CASSWGTSGAGETQYF
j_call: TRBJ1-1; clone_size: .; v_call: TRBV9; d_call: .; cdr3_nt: TGTGCCAGCAGCGTAGACGCCGGCCCGGACAGTCAAGCTTTCTTT; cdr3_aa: CASSVDAGPDSQAFF
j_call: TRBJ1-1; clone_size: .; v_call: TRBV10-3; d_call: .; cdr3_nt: TGTGCCATCAGTGACCCTGACAGGACGAACACTGAAGCTTTCTTT; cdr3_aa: CAISDPDRTNTEAFF
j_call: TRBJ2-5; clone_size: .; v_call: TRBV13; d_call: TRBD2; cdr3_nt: TGTGCCAGCAGCTTAGGTCTAGCGGGAATAGTGAACTTC; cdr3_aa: CASSLGLAGIVNF
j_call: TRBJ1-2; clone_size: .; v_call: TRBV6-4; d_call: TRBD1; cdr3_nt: TGTGCCAGCAGTGATCGACAGGGGTCCTATGGCTACACCTTC; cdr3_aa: CASSDRQGSYGYTF
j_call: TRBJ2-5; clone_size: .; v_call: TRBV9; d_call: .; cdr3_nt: TGTGCCAGCAGCGTAGTGGGAGTTGAGACCCAGTACTTC; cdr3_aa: CASSVVGVETQYF
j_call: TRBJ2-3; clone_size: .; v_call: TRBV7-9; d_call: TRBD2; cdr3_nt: TGTGCCAGCAGCTCCTTTAGCGGGAGGAGCACAGATACGCAGTATTTT; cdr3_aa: CASSSFSGRSTDTQYF
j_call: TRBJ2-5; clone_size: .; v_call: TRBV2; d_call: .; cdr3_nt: TGTGCCAGCATAAGAGGGAGCGGAGAGACCCAGTACTTC; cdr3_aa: CASIRGSGETQYF
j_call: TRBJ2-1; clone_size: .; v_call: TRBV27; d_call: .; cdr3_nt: TGTGCCAGCAGCCTGGACTATATCGGCAATGAGCAGTTCTTC; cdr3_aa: CASSLDYIGNEQFF
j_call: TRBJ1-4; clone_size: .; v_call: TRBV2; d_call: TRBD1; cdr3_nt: TGTGCCAGCAGAGGAAGGGACAGGATGTTCCAACTGTTTTTT; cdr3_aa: CASRGRDRMFQLFF
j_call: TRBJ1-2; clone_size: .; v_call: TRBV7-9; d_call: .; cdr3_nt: TGTGCCAGCAGCTTAGCTGATCGGGGGTGGGGCGCCTTTCCTGGCTACACCTTC; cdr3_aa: CASSLADRGWGAFPGYTF
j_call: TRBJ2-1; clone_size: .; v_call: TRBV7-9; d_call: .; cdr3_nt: TGTGCCAGCAGCTTAGATTTGACAGAGCAGTTCTTC; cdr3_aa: CASSLDLTEQFF
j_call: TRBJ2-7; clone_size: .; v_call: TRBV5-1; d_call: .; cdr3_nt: TGCGCCAGCAGCCAGGCGGTAAGGGGCCCCTACGAGCAGTACTTC; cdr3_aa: CASSQAVRGPYEQYF
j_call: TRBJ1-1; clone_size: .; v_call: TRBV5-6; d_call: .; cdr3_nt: TGTGCCAGCAGCTTGGCCGGGGGAGAAGGAGCTTTCTTT; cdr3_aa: CASSLAGGEGAFF